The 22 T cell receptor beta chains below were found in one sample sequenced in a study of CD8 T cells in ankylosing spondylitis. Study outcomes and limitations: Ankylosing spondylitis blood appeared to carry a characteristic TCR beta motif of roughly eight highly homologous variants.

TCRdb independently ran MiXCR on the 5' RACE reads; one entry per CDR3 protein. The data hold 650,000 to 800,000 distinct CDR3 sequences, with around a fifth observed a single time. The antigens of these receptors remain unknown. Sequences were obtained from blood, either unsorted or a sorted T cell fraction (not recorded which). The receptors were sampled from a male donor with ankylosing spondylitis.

Here the CDR3 reads CASSFFVDDAVAYEQYF. The CDR3 region has the DNA TGTGCCAGCAGCTTTTTCGTGGACGATGCGGTCGCCTACGAGCAGTACTTC. The chain couples TRBV11-2 to TRBJ2-7; no definite D call. V was trimmed by 3 bases and J by 2 bases, leaving 20 bases between them. The germline CDR1 and CDR2 sequences are SGHAT and FQNNGV. The CDR3 totals 17 residues. Full variable domain (missing parts from reference TRBV11-2 and TRBJ2-7): EAGVAQSPRYKIIEKRQSVAFWCNPISGHATLYWYQQILGQGPKLLIQFQNNGVVDDSQLPKDRFSAERLKGVDSTLKIQPAKLEDSAVYLCASSFFVDDAVAYEQYFGPGTRLTVT.

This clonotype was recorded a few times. CDR3: CSATRDRVAYNEQFF. The CDR3 bases are TGCAGTGCTACCCGCGACAGGGTAGCCTACAATGAGCAGTTCTTC. This chain links TRBV20-1 with TRBJ2-1; 7 bases align to TRBD1. The V gene's germline CDR1 is DFQATT and CDR2 SNEGSKA (reference sequence). The CDR3 runs to 15 residues. The V gene end was trimmed by 4 bases and the J gene end by 2 bases; junction bases not matched to a gene: 8.

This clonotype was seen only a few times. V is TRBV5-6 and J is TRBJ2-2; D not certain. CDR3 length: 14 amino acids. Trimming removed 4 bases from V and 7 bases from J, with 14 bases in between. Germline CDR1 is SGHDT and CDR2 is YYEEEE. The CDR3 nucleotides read TGTGCCAGCAGCCCTAACCCCAGAGGCGGGGAGCTGTTTTTT. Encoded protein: CASSPNPRGGELFF. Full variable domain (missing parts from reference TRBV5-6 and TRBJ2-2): DAGVTQSPTHLIKTRGQQVTLRCSPKSGHDTVSWYQQALGQGPQFIFQYYEEEERQRGNFPDRFSGHQFPNYSSELNVNALLLGDSALYLCASSPNPRGGELFFGEGSRLTVL.

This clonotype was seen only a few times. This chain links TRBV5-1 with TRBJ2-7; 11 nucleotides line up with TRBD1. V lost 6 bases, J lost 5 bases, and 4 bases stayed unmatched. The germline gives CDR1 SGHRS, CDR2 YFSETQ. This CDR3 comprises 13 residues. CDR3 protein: CASTAGQGDEQYF. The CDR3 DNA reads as TGCGCCAGCACCGCGGGACAGGGGGACGAGCAGTACTTC.

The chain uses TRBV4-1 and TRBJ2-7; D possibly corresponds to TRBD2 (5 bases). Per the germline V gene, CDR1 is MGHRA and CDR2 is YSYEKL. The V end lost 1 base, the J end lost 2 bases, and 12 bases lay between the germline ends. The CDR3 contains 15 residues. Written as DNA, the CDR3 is TGCGCCAGCAGCCAAGTTTCGGGAAACGCCTACGAGCAGTACTTC. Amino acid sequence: CASSQVSGNAYEQYF.

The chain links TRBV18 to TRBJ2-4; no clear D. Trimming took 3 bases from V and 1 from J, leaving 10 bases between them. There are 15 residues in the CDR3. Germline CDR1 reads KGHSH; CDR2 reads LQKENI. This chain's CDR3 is CASSPKRWAKNIQYF. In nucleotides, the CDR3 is TGTGCCAGCTCACCTAAACGGTGGGCCAAAAACATTCAGTACTTC. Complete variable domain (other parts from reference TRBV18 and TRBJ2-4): NAGVMQNPRHLVRRRGQEARLRCSPMKGHSHVYWYRQLPEEGLKFMVYLQKENIIDESGMPKERFSAEFPKEGPSILRIQQVVRGDSAAYFCASSPKRWAKNIQYFGAGTRLSVL.

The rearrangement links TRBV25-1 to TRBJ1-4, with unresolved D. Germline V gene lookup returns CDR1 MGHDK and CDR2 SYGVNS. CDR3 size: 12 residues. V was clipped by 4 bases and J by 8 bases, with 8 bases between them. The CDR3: CASSGTIEKLFF. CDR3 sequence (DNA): TGTGCCAGCAGTGGCACGATCGAAAAACTGTTTTTT.

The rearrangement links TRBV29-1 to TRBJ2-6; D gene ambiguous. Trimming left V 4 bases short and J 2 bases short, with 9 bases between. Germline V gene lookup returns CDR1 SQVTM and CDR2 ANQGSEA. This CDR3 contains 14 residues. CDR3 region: CSVGLAAGANVLTF. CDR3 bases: TGCAGCGTTGGATTGGCAGCTGGGGCCAACGTCCTGACTTTC. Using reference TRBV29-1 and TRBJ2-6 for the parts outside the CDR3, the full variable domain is SAVISQKPSRDICQRGTSLTIQCQVDSQVTMMFWYRQQPGQSLTLIATANQGSEATYESGFVIDKFPISRPNLTFSTLTVSNMSPEDSSIYLCSVGLAAGANVLTFGAGSRLTVL.

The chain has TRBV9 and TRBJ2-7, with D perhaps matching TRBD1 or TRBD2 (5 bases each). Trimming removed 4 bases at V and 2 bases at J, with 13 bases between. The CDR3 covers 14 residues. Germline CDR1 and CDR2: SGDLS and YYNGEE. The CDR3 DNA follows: TGTGCCAGCAGCTTGGGACCTTCTACCTACGAGCAGTACTTC. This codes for CASSLGPSTYEQYF.

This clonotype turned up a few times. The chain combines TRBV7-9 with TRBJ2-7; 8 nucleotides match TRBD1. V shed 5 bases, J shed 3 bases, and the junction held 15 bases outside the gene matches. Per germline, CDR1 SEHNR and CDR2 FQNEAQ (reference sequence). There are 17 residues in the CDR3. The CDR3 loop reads CASSTDRTGQNLYEQYF. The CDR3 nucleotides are TGTGCCAGCAGCACTGACCGGACAGGGCAGAACCTCTACGAGCAGTACTTC.

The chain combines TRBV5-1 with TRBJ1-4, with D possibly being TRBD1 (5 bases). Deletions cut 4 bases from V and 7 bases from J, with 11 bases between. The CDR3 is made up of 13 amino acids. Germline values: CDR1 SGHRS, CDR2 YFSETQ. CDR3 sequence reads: CASSRGLGEKLFF. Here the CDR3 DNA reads TGCGCCAGCAGCCGGGGACTCGGTGAAAAACTGTTTTTT.

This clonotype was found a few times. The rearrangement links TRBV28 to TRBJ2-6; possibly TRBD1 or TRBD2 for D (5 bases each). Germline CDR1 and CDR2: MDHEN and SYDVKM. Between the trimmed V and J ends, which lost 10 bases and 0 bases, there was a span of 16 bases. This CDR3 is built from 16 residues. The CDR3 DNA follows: TGTGCCACGAGTCGCCGGGGCAGCTCTGGGGCCAACGTCCTGACTTTC. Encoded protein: CATSRRGSSGANVLTF.

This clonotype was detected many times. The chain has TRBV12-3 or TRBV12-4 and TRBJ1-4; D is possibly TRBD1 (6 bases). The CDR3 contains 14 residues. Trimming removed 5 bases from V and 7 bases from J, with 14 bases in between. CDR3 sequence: CASSQGGGGEKLFF. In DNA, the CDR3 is TGTGCCAGCAGTCAAGGGGGGGGAGGTGAAAAACTGTTTTTT.

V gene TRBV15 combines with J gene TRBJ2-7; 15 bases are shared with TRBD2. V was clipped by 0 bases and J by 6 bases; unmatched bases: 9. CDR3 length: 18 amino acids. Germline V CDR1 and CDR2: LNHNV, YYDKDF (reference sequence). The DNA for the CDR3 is TGTGCCACCAGCAGAGATCTGGGACTAGCGGGAGGACGTGGCGAGCAGTACTTC. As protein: CATSRDLGLAGGRGEQYF.

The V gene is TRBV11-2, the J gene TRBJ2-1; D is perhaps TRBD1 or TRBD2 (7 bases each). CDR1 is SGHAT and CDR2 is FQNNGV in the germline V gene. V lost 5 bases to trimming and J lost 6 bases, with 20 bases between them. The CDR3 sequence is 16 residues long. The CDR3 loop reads CASSPKTGRGFNEQFF. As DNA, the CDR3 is TGTGCCAGCAGCCCGAAGACAGGGAGGGGCTTCAATGAGCAGTTCTTC. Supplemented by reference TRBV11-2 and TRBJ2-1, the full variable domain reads EAGVAQSPRYKIIEKRQSVAFWCNPISGHATLYWYQQILGQGPKLLIQFQNNGVVDDSQLPKDRFSAERLKGVDSTLKIQPAKLEDSAVYLCASSPKTGRGFNEQFFGPGTRLTVL.

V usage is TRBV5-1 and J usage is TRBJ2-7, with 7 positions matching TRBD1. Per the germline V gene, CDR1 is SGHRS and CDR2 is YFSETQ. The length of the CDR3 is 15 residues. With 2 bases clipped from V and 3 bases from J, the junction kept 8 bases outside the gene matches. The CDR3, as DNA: TGCGCCAGCAGCTTCCTCGGGACAGAGCTCTACGAGCAGTACTTC. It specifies CASSFLGTELYEQYF.

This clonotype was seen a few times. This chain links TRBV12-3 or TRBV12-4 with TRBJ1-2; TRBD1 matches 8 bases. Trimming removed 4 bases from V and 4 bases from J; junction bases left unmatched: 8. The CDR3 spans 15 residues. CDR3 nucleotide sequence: TGTGCCAGCAGTTCCCCGGACAGGGAGCGCTATGGCTACACCTTC. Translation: CASSSPDRERYGYTF.

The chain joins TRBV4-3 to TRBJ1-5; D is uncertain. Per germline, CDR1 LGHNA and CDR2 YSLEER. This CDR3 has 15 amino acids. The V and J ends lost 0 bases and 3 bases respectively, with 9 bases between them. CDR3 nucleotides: TGCGCCAGCAGCCAAGACGGAAACGACAATCAGCCCCAGCATTTT. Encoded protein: CASSQDGNDNQPQHF.

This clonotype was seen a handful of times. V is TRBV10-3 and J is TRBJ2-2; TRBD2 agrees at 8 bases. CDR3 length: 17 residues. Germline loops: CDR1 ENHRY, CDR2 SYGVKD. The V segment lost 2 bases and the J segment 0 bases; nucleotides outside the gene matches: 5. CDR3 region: CAISEPRGGANTGELFF. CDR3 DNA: TGTGCCATCAGTGAGCCTCGGGGGGGAGCGAACACCGGGGAGCTGTTTTTT.

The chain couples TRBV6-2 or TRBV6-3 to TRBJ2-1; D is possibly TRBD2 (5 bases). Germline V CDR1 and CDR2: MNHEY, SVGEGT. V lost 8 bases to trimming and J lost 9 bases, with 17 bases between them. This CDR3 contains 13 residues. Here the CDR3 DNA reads TGTGCCAGCGCCCCTAGCTTTTGGGGTGAGCAGTTCTTC. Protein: CASAPSFWGEQFF.

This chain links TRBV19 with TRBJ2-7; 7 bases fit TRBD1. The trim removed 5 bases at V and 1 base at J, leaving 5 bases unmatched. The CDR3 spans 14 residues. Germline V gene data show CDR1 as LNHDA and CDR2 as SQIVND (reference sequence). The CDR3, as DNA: TGTGCCAGTAGTGCAGGGACAGATTCCTACGAGCAGTACTTC. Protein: CASSAGTDSYEQYF.

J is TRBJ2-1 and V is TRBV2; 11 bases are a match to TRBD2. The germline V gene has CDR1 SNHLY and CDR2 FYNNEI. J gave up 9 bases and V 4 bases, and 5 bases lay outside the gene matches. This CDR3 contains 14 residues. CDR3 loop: CASSASSGGSEQFF. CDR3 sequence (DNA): TGTGCCAGCAGTGCATCTAGCGGGGGGTCTGAGCAGTTCTTC. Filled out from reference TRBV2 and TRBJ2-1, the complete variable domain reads EPEVTQTPSHQVTQMGQEVILRCVPISNHLYFYWYRQILGQKVEFLVSFYNNEISEKSEIFDDQFSVERPDGSNFTLKIRSTKLEDSAMYFCASSASSGGSEQFFGPGTRLTVL.